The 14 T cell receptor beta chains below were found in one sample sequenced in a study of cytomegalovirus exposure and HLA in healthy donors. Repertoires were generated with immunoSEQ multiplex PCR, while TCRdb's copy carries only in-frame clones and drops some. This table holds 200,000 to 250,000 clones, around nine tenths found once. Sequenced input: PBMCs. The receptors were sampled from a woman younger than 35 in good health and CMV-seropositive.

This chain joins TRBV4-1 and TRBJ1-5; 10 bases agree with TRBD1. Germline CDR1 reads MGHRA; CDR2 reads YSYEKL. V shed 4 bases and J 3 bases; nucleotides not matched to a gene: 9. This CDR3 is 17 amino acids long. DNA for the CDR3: TGCGCCAGCAGCCGAGCCACCGGGACAGGGGCCAATCAGCCCCAGCATTTT. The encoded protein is CASSRATGTGANQPQHF.

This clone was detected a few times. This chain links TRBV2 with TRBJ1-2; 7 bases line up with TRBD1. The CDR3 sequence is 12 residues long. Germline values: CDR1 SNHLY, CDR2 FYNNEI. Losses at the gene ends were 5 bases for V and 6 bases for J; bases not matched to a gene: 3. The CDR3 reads CASSPTGDGYTF. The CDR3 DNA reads TGTGCCAGCAGTCCAACAGGGGATGGCTACACCTTC.

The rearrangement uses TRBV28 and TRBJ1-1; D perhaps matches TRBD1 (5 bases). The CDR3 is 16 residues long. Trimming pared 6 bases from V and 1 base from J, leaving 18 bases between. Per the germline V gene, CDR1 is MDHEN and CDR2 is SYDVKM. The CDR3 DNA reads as TGTGCCAGCAGCTCCGGGGGTGGACGGGGGAACACTGAAGCTTTCTTT. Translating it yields CASSSGGGRGNTEAFF.

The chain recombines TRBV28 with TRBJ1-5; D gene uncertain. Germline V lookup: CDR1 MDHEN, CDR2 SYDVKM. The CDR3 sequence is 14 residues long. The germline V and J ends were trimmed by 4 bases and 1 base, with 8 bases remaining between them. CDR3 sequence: CASSSAGSNQPQHF. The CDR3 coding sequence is TGTGCCAGCAGTTCGGCAGGCAGCAATCAGCCCCAGCATTTT.

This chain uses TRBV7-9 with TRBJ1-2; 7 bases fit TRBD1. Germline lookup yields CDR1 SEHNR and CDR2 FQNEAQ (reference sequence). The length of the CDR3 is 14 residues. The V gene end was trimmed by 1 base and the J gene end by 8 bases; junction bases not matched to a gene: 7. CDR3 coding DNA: TGTGCCAGCAGCTTAGGACAGGGAGTGGGCGGCTACACCTTC. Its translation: CASSLGQGVGGYTF.

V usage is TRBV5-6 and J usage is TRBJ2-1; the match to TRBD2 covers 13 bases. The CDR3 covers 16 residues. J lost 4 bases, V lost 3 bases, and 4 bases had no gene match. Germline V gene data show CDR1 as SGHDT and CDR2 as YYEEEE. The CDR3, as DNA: TGTGCCAGCAGCTGGACGACTAGCGGGAGGTACAATGAGCAGTTCTTC. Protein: CASSWTTSGRYNEQFF.

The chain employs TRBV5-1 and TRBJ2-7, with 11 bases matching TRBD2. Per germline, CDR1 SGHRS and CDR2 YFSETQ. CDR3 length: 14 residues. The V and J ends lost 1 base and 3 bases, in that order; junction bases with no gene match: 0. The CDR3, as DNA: TGCGCCAGCAGCTTGACTAGCGGGAGCTACGAGCAGTACTTC. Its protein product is CASSLTSGSYEQYF.

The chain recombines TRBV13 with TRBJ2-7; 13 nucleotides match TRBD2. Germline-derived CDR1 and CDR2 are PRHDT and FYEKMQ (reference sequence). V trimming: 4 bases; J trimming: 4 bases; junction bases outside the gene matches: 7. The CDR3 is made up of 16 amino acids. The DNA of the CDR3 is TGTGCCAGCAGCTGGACTAGCGGGAGAGGCGGGTACGAGCAGTACTTC. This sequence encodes CASSWTSGRGGYEQYF.

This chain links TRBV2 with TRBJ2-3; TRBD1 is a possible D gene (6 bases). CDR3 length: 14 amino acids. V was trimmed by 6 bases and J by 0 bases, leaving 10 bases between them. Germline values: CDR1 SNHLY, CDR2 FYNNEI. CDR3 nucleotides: TGTGCCAGCAGGGGGACAACTAGCACAGATACGCAGTATTTT. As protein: CASRGTTSTDTQYF.

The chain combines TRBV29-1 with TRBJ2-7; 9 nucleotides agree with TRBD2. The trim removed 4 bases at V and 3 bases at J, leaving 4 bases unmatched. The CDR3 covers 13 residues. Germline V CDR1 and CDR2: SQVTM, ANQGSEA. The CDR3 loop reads CSVAAGGDYEQYF. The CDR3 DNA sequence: TGCAGCGTTGCAGCGGGAGGAGACTACGAGCAGTACTTC.

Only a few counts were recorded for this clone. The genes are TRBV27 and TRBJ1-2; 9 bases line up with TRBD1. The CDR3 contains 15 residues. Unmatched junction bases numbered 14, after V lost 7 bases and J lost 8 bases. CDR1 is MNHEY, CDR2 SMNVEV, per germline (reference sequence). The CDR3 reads CASMLTGGVWRGYTF. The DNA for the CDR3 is TGTGCCAGCATGTTAACAGGGGGCGTCTGGAGAGGCTACACCTTC.

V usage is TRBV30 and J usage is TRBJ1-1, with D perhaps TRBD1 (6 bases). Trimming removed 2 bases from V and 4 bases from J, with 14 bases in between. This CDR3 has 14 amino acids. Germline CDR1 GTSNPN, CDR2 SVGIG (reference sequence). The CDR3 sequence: CAWSRGGARTEAFF. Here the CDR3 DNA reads TGTGCCTGGAGTAGGGGGGGGGCGCGCACTGAAGCTTTCTTT.

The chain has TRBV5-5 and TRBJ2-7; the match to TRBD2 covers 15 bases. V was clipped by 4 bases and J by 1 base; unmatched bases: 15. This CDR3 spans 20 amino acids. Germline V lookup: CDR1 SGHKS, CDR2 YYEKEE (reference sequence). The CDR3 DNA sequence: TGTGCCAGCAGCAGTAAGCCGGGACTAGCGGGAGGTCCTAGGTCCTACGAGCAGTACTTC. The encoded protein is CASSSKPGLAGGPRSYEQYF. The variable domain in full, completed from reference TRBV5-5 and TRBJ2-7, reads DAGVTQSPTHLIKTRGQQVTLRCSPISGHKSVSWYQQVLGQGPQFIFQYYEKEERGRGNFPDRFSARQFPNYSSELNVNALLLGDSALYLCASSSKPGLAGGPRSYEQYFGPGTRLTVT.

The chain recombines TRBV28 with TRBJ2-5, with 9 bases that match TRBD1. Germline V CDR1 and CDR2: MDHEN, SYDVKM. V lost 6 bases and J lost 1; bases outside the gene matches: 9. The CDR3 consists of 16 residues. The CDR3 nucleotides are TGTGCCAGCAGCTGGGACAGGGAAGAGGGCCAAGAGACCCAGTACTTC. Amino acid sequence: CASSWDREEGQETQYF.